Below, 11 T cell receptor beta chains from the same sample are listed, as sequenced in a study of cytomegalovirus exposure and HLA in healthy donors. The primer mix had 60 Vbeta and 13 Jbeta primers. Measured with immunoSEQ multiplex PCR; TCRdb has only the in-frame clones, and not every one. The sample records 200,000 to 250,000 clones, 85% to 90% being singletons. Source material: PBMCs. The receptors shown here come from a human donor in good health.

The CDR3, as DNA: TGTGCCAGCAGCCCCCGGTCTGCGACAGATACGCAGTATTTT. Translating gives CASSPRSATDTQYF. The rearrangement joins TRBV7-9 to TRBJ2-3; D remains unclear. Germline V lookup: CDR1 SEHNR, CDR2 FQNEAQ (reference sequence). CDR3 length equals 14 residues. The V gene lost 5 bases and the J gene lost 3 bases, with 12 bases spanning the gap.

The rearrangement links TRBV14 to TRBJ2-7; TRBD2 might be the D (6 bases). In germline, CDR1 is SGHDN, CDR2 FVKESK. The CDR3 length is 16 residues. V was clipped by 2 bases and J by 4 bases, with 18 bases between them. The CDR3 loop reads CASSQFYPGLKYEQYF. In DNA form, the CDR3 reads TGTGCCAGCAGCCAATTCTATCCGGGACTCAAATACGAGCAGTACTTC.

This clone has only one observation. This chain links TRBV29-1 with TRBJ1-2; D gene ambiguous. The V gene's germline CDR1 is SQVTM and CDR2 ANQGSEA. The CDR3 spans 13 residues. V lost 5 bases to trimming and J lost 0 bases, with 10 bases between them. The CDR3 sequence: CSVPKYTNYGYTF. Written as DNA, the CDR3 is TGCAGCGTTCCTAAGTATACTAACTATGGCTACACCTTC. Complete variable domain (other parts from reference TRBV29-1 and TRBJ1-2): SAVISQKPSRDICQRGTSLTIQCQVDSQVTMMFWYRQQPGQSLTLIATANQGSEATYESGFVIDKFPISRPNLTFSTLTVSNMSPEDSSIYLCSVPKYTNYGYTFGSGTRLTVV.

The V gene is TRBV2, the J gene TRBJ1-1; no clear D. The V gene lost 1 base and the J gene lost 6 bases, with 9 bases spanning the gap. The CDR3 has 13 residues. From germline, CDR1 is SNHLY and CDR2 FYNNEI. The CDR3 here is CASSEGTAAEAFF. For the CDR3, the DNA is TGTGCCAGCAGTGAAGGCACAGCTGCTGAAGCTTTCTTT.

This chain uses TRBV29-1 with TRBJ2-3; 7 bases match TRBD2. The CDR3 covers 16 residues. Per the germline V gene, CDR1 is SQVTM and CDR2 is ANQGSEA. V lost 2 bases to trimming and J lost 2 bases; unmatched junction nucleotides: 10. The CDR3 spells CSVEYGRRENTDTQYF. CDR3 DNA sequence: TGCAGCGTTGAATACGGGAGGCGGGAAAACACAGATACGCAGTATTTT.

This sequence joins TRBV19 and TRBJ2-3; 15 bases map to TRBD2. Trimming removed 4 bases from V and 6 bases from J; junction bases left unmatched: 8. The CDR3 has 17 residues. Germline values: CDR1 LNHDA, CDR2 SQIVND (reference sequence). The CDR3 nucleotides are TGTGCCAGTAGTAGAACTCGGACTAGCGGGAGGGGCGATACGCAGTATTTT. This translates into CASSRTRTSGRGDTQYF.

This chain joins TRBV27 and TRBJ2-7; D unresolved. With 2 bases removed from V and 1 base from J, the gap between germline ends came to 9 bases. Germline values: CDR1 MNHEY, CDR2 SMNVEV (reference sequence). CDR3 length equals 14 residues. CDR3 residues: CASSLIAGSYEQYF. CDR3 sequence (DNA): TGTGCCAGCAGTTTAATAGCCGGTTCCTACGAGCAGTACTTC.

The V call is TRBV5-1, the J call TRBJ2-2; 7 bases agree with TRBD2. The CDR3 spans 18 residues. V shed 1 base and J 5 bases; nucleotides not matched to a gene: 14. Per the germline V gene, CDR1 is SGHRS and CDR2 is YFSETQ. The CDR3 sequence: CASSLNSLAEGRTGELFF. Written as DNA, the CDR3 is TGCGCCAGCAGCTTGAATTCCCTAGCGGAGGGCCGGACCGGGGAGCTGTTTTTT.

In DNA form, the CDR3 reads TGTGCCAGCAGCTTGAGACGGGTGCCCGGGGCCAACGTCCTGACTTTC. It encodes CASSLRRVPGANVLTF. The J gene is TRBJ2-6, the V gene TRBV7-8; D remains ambiguous. V was cut by 3 bases and J by 4 bases, with 13 bases left in between. Per germline, CDR1 SGHVS and CDR2 FQNEAQ. The CDR3 is 16 residues long.

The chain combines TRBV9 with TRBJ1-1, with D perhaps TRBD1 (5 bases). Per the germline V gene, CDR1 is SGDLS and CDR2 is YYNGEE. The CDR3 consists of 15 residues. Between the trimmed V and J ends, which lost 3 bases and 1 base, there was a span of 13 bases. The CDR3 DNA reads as TGTGCCAGCAGCGGGGCAGGGATCCCGAACACTGAAGCTTTCTTT. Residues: CASSGAGIPNTEAFF.

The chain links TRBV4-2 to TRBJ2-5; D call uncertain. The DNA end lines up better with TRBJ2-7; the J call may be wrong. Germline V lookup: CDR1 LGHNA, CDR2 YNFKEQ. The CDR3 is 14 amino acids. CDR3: CASSQAASSYEQYF. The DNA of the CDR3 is TGTGCCAGCAGCCAAGCAGCGAGCTCCTACGAGCAGTACTTC.